A selection of T cell receptor beta chains follows, all from one sample in a study of cytomegalovirus exposure and HLA in healthy donors. Assay used: immunoSEQ multiplex PCR; TCRdb lists only in-frame clones, some missing. Among about 190,000 clones listed, roughly 80% were seen once. Specimen: PBMCs. The origin of the receptors is a man aged 35 to 55 in good health and CMV-seropositive. The CDR3 runs from the conserved cysteine through the conserved F or W. Each record gives: clone size, D gene, J gene, V gene, CDR3 protein, CDR3 DNA. A D gene is named only where the DNA matches it firmly. Size values are once, few and many counts, or a class for expanded clones, and some rows have none.

clone size: .
D gene: TRBD2
J gene: TRBJ2-1
V gene: TRBV5-4
CDR3 protein: CASGVGRENNEQFF
CDR3 DNA: TGTGCCAGCGGCGTGGGGCGGGAGAACAATGAGCAGTTCTTC

clone size: .
D gene: TRBD2
J gene: TRBJ2-2
V gene: TRBV9
CDR3 protein: CASSVGLAGRLTNTGELFF
CDR3 DNA: TGTGCCAGCAGCGTAGGGCTAGCGGGACGACTAACGAACACCGGGGAGCTGTTTTTT

clone size: .
D gene: .
J gene: TRBJ2-5
V gene: TRBV29-1
CDR3 protein: CSVGTGWTQYF
CDR3 DNA: TGCAGCGTTGGCACAGGGTGGACCCAGTACTTC

clone size: .
D gene: .
J gene: TRBJ2-7
V gene: TRBV19
CDR3 protein: CASSIGPAGSYEQYF
CDR3 DNA: TGTGCCAGTAGTATTGGGCCCGCGGGCTCCTACGAGCAGTACTTC

clone size: .
D gene: .
J gene: TRBJ1-2
V gene: TRBV6-1
CDR3 protein: CASRPGTSYFYGYTF
CDR3 DNA: TGTGCCAGCAGACCCGGGACTTCTTACTTCTATGGCTACACCTTC

clone size: once
D gene: TRBD2
J gene: TRBJ2-3
V gene: TRBV7-9
CDR3 protein: CASRGGYLRGPDTQYF
CDR3 DNA: TGTGCCAGCAGGGGAGGGTACCTTCGGGGCCCAGATACGCAGTATTTT

clone size: .
D gene: TRBD1
J gene: TRBJ2-1
V gene: TRBV7-3
CDR3 protein: CSSSSDREAYNEQFF
CDR3 DNA: TGTTCCAGCAGCTCGGACAGGGAGGCCTACAATGAGCAGTTCTTC

clone size: few
D gene: .
J gene: TRBJ2-1
V gene: TRBV5-4
CDR3 protein: CASSLEQGRYNEQFF
CDR3 DNA: TGTGCCAGCAGCTTGGAACAGGGACGATACAATGAGCAGTTCTTC

clone size: .
D gene: TRBD1
J gene: TRBJ2-1
V gene: TRBV19
CDR3 protein: CASGGQVGSIGDEQFF
CDR3 DNA: TGTGCCAGTGGTGGACAGGTAGGGTCCATCGGAGATGAGCAGTTCTTC

clone size: .
D gene: TRBD2
J gene: TRBJ2-5
V gene: TRBV6-1
CDR3 protein: CASSELVRSGGAWETQYF
CDR3 DNA: TGTGCCAGCAGTGAACTGGTGCGAAGCGGGGGGGCCTGGGAGACCCAGTACTTC

clone size: .
D gene: .
J gene: TRBJ2-1
V gene: TRBV9
CDR3 protein: CASSEQGGPYNEQFF
CDR3 DNA: TGTGCCAGCAGCGAACAGGGGGGGCCCTACAATGAGCAGTTCTTC

clone size: .
D gene: .
J gene: TRBJ1-6
V gene: TRBV19
CDR3 protein: CASSGVRVSSPLHF
CDR3 DNA: TGTGCCAGTAGTGGCGTCAGGGTGAGTTCACCCCTCCACTTT